This T cell receptor (beta chain) appears in the sequencing data of a study of blood T cell repertoires in COVID-19. About the research overall: The origin of the acute and convalescent COVID-19 samples was the United States, Italy and Spain. Sample material is recorded as cDNA or gDNA derived from T cells, B-cell-depleted T cells, or PBMCs.

The length of the CDR3 is 11 residues. Per the germline V gene, CDR1 is SGDLS and CDR2 is YYNGEE. Trimming removed 4 bases from V and 6 bases from J, with 8 bases in between. Source study methods: Estimated nucleated cell counts came from reference gene primer amplification. The method was immunoSEQ multiplex PCR; TCRdb's version includes in-frame clones alone and lacks a portion of them. V, J and clone size are those of that table, while D and trimming were read from the DNA. The sample carries about 350,000 clones, about 90% recorded once. The chain uses TRBV9 and TRBJ2-7; a possible D gene is TRBD2 (5 bases). This sequence was found in a woman under 30 who had recovered from COVID-19. Sequencing was carried out using peripheral blood. DNA for the CDR3: TGTGCCAGCAGCAACGAGGGCGAGCAGTACGTC. It specifies CASSNEGEQYV.